The T cell receptor beta chain described here comes from a study of cytomegalovirus exposure and HLA in healthy donors. Notes on the study in general: HLA allele associations emerged for about 18,000 TCR beta sequences in a later analysis, at 0.05 false discovery rate. Most TCR beta V segments were productive about 87% or about 30% of the time in an earlier analysis. Using the classifier, cytomegalovirus status was reportedly diagnosed with high specificity and sensitivity. Later on, analysis showed that most CMV-associated TCR beta chains appeared to be HLA-restricted.

The CDR3 has 12 residues. Germline lookup yields CDR1 MNHNS and CDR2 SASEGT. Trimming took 4 bases from V and 10 from J, leaving 11 bases between them. Regarding this clone: The antigen is not known.

The PCR used 60 Vbeta and 13 Jbeta primers. Assay used: immunoSEQ multiplex PCR; TCRdb lists only in-frame clones, some missing. The table shows around 60,000 clones, with roughly 74% occurring only once. This clonotype was obtained from a woman aged 40 to 49 in good health and CMV-seropositive. The chain joins TRBV6-1 to TRBJ1-5, with TRBD1 as a possible D gene (6 bases). Source material: PBMCs. Written as DNA, the CDR3 is TGTGCCAGCAGTGGGGGGGGCACACCCCAGCATTTT. Amino acids: CASSGGGTPQHF.